The sequence of this T cell receptor beta chain was determined in a study of T cell responses to AZD1222 COVID-19 vaccine. With regard to this clone: What it binds is not known. Mismatch with germline at one junction end may stem from a read error.

The study, taken as a whole, reports: Donors, mostly white British, included more females; clonal diversity was possibly underestimated. A rise in Spike-specific TCR breadth and depth followed two AZD1222 doses.

Researchers grouped second doses given at about 4 or about 12 weeks into one pool. TCRdb's table, derived via immunoSEQ multiplex PCR, lists solely in-frame clones and lacks some. The repertoire holds about 160,000 clones, with roughly 92% as singletons. The clonotype originates from an adult who received the AZD1222 COVID-19 vaccine. Here the sequenced sample was peripheral blood, taken 28 days after the second AZD1222 dose.

The CDR3 loop is CASSSTLAGGPALF. DNA of the CDR3: TGTGCCAGCAGCTCGACACTAGCGGGAGGGCCGGCCCTCTTC. The V gene is TRBV5-6, the J gene TRBJ2-1; 13 bases are a match to TRBD2. Looked up from germline, CDR1 is SGHDT and CDR2 is YYEEEE. The CDR3 is 14 amino acids.